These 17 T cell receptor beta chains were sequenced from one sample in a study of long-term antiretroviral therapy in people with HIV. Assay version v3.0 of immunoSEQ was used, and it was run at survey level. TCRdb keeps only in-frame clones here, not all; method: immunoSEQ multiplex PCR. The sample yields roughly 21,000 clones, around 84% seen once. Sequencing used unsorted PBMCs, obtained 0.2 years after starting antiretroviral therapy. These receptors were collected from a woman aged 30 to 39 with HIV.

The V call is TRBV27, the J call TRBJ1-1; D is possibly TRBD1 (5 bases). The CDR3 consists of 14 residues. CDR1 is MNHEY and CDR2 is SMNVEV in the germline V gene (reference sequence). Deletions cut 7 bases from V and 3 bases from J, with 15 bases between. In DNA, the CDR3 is TGTGCCAGCACGTCCCAGGGTTTGTACACTGAAGCTTTCTTT. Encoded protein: CASTSQGLYTEAFF.

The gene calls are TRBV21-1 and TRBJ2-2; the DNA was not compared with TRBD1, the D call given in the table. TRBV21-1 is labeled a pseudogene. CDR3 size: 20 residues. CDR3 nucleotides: TGTGCCAGCAGCCCCCAAGCTCGGGACAAAGATCTAAATAACACCGGGGAGCTGTTTTTT. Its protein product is CASSPQARDKDLNNTGELFF.

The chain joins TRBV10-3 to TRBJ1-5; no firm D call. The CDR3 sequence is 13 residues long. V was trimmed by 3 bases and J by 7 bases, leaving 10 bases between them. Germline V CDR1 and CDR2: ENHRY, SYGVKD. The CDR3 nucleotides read TGTGCCATCAGTGAAGGGATGGAGCAGCCCCAGCATTTT. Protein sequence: CAISEGMEQPQHF.

The CDR3 DNA reads TGTGCTAGTGGTTTGGTCTGTCTGCCAGTCCCGGGCACAGATACGCAGTATTTT. Translation gives CASGLVCLPVPGTDTQYF. The chain couples TRBV12-5 to TRBJ2-3, with D hard to call. The length of the CDR3 is 18 residues. Looked up from germline, CDR1 is LGHNT and CDR2 is FRNRAP. Trimming took off 0 bases at V and 1 base at J, with 17 bases between the two ends. Full variable domain (rest looked up from reference TRBV12-5 and TRBJ2-3): DARVTQTPRHKVTEMGQEVTMRCQPILGHNTVFWYRQTMMQGLELLAYFRNRAPLDDSGMPKDRFSAEMPDATLATLKIQPSEPRDSAVYFCASGLVCLPVPGTDTQYFGPGTRLTVL.

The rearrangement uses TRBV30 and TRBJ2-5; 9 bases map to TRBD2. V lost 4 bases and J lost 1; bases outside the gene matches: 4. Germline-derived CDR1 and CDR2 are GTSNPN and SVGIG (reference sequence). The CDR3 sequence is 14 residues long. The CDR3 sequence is CAWNPTSGQETQYF. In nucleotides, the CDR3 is TGTGCCTGGAATCCGACTAGCGGCCAAGAGACCCAGTACTTC.

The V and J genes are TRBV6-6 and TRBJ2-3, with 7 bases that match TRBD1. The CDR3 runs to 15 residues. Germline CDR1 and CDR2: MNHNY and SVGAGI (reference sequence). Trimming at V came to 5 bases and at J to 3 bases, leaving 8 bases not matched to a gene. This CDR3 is CASSTRTGGTDTQYF. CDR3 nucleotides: TGTGCCAGCAGTACCCGGACAGGCGGGACAGATACGCAGTATTTT.

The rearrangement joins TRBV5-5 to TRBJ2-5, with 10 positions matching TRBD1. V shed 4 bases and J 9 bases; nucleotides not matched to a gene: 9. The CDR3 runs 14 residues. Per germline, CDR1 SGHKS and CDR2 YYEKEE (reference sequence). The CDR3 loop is CASSGQGGIGAQYF. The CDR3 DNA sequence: TGTGCCAGCAGCGGACAGGGGGGGATAGGGGCCCAGTACTTC.

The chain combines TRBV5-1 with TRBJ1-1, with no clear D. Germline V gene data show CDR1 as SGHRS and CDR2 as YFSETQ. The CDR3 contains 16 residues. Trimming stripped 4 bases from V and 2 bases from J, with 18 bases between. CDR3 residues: CASSPRRSGDNTEAFF. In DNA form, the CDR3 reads TGCGCCAGCAGCCCACGGAGAAGTGGGGATAACACTGAAGCTTTCTTT.

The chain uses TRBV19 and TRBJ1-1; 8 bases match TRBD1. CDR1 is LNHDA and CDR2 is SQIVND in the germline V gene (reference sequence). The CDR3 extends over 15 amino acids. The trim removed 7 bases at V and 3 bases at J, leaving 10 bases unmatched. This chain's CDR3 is CASTPGQGGYTEAFF. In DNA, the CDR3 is TGTGCCAGTACCCCCGGACAGGGTGGCTACACTGAAGCTTTCTTT. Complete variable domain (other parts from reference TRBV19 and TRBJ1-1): DGGITQSPKYLFRKEGQNVTLSCEQNLNHDAMYWYRQDPGQGLRLIYYSQIVNDFQKGDIAEGYSVSREKKESFPLTVTSAQKNPTAFYLCASTPGQGGYTEAFFGQGTRLTVV.

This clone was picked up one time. The CDR3 DNA follows: TGTGCCAGCAGCTTGGCCCGGAATCATGGCTACGAGCAGTACTTC. Translated: CASSLARNHGYEQYF. This chain joins TRBV5-6 and TRBJ2-7; D uncertain. The CDR3 totals 15 residues. Per germline, CDR1 SGHDT and CDR2 YYEEEE. Trimming took 0 bases from V and 3 from J, leaving 13 bases between them.

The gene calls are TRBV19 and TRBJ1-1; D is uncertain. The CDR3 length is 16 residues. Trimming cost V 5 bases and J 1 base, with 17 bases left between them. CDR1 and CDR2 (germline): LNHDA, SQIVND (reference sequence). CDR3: CASSAKPGRANTEAFF. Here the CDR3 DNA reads TGTGCCAGTAGTGCGAAGCCGGGCCGGGCGAACACTGAAGCTTTCTTT.

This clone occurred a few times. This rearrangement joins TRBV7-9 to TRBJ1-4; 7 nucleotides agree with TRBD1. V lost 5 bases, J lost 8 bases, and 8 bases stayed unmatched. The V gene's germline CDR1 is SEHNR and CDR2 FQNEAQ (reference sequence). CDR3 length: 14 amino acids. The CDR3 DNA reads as TGTGCCAGCAGCCAGCCCACGACAGGGGAAAAACTGTTTTTT. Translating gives CASSQPTTGEKLFF.

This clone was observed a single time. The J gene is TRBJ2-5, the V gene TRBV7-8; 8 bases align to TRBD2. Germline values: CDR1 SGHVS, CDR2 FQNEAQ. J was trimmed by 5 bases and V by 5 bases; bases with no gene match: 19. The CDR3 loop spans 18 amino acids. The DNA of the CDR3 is TGTGCCAGCAGCAATGCTCCCGATCGGACTAGCCTGCGGGAGACCCAGTACTTC. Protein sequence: CASSNAPDRTSLRETQYF.

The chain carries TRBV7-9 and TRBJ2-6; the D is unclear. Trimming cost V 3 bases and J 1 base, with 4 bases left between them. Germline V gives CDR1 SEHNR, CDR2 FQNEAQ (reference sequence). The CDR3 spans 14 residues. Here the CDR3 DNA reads TGTGCCAGCAGCTTCGGGTCTGGGGCCAACGTCCTGACTTTC. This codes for CASSFGSGANVLTF.

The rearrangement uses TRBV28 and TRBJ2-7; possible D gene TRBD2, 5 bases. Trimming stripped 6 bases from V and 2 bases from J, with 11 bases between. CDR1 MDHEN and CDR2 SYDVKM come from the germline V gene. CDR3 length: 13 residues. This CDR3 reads CASSAEAPYEQYF. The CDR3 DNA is TGTGCCAGCAGCGCGGAGGCGCCCTACGAGCAGTACTTC. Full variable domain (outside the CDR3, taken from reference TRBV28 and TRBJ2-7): DVKVTQSSRYLVKRTGEKVFLECVQDMDHENMFWYRQDPGLGLRLIYFSYDVKMKEKGDIPEGYSVSREKKERFSLILESASTNQTSMYLCASSAEAPYEQYFGPGTRLTVT.

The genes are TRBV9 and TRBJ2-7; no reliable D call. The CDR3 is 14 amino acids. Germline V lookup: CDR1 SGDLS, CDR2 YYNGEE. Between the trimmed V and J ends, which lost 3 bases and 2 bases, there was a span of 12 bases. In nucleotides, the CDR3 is TGTGCCAGCAGCGCCGACTCGGTAACCTACGAGCAGTACGTC. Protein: CASSADSVTYEQYV.

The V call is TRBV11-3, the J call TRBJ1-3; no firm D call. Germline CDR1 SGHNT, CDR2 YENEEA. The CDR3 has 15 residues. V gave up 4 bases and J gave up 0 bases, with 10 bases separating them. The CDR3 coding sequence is TGTGCCAGCAGCTCGGCTCGTGACTCTGGAAACACCATATATTTT. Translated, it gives CASSSARDSGNTIYF.